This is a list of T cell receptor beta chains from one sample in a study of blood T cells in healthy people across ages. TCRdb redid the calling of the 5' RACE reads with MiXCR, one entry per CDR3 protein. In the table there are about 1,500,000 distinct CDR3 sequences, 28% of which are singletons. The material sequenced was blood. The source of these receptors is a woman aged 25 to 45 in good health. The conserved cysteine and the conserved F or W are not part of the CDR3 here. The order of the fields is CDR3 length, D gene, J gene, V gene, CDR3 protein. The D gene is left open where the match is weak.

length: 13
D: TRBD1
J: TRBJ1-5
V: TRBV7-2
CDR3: ASSLGQGEGQPQH

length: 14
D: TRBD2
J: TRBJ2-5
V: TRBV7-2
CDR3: ASSSDLAGDQETQY

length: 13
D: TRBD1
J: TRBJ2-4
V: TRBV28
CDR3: ASSLEGAAKNIQY

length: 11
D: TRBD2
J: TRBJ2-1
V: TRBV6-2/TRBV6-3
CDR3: ASLADSYNEQF

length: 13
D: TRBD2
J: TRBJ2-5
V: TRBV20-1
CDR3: SARGGLAEGWGQY

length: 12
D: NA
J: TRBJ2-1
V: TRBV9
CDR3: ASGGEKQTYEQF

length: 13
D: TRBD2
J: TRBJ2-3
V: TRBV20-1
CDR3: SAGDPSGVADTQY

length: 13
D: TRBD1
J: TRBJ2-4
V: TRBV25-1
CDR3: ASSYPGTDIPEQY

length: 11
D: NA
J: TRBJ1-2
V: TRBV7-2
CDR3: ASSLGTGYGYT

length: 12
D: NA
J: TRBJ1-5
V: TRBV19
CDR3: ASSISGPRQPQH

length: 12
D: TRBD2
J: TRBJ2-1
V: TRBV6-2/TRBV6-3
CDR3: ASRSGGSNNEQF

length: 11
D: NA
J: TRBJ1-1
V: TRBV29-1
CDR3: SVAQGLNIEAF

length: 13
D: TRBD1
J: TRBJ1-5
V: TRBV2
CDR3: ASSVLTGSFQPQH

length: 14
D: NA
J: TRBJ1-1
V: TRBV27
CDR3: ASSSGQYPGNTEAF

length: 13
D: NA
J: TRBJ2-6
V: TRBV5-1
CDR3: ASSPDATGANVLT

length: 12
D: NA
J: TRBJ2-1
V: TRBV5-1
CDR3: ASSPGTLHNEQF

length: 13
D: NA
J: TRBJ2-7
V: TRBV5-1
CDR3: ASSPTGRGGYEQY

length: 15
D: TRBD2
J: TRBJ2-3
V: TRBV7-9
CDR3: ASSLGLAGVYRDTQY

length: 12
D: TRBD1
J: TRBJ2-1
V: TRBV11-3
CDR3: ASSPGGNPNEQF

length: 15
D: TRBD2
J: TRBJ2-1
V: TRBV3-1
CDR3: ASSRLTGLAGPSEQF

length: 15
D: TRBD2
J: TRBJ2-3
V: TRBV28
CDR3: ASSLGSGGSGTDTQY

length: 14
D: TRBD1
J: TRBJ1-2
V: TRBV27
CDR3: ASSPSGTGGNYGYT

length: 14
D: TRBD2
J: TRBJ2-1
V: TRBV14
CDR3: ASSQGSGTRVGEQF

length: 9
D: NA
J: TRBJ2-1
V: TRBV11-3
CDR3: ANSLRDEQF

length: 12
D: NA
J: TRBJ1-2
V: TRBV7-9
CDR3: ASSSSLSSHGYT

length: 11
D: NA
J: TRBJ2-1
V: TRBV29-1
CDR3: SVPSKNLNEQF